The entry that follows covers one T cell receptor (beta chain) sequence. Its cognate antigen is unknown. These data are taken from a study of cytomegalovirus exposure and HLA in healthy donors. The wider study: Genotyping showed about 80% of over 350 donors falling in the Caucasian-associated ancestry cluster.

Participants comprised healthy donors of bone marrow. A multiplex PCR was run with 60 Vbeta primers and 13 Jbeta primers. Profiling relied on immunoSEQ multiplex PCR, and the TCRdb table lists in-frame clones only, not all of them. The sample lists roughly 160,000 clones; around 77% were seen once. Study observations and caveats: Cytomegalovirus-associated status was assigned to about 160 TCR beta chains. HLA alleles showed associations with 16,951 TCR beta sequences in a later analysis, at a 0.05 false discovery rate.

The sequencing input was PBMCs. This TCR derives from a man between 50 and 59 years old in good health and CMV-seropositive.

The CDR3 coding sequence is TGCGCCAGCAGCCAAGAGACAGTCTTTCCCCTCCACTTT. This gives the protein CASSQETVFPLHF. J is TRBJ1-6 and V is TRBV4-1; TRBD1 is a possible D gene (5 bases). The CDR3 loop spans 13 amino acids. The germline V and J ends were trimmed by 0 bases and 13 bases, with 10 bases remaining between them. CDR1 MGHRA and CDR2 YSYEKL come from the germline V gene.